This T cell receptor beta chain was captured by sequencing in a study of shared clonotypes between healthy human individuals. Study-wide findings and caveats: Lower generation probabilities were found for non-shared clonotypes than for those shared by all four donors.

On this clone itself: Its specificity is not known.

V lost 4 bases to trimming and J lost 1 base; unmatched junction nucleotides: 11. This CDR3 contains 17 residues. CDR1 and CDR2 from the germline V gene are SGHDT and YYEEEE. Every immunoSEQ plate was one replicate of a subset's evenly spread DNA. TCRdb's copy holds only in-frame clones and misses some; the assay was immunoSEQ multiplex PCR. Of approximately 320,000 clones listed, around nine tenths were seen once; the top ten hold 15% to 20%. The clonotype was recovered from a man between 18 and 29 years old in good health. V usage is TRBV5-6 and J usage is TRBJ2-5, with TRBD1 matching 9 bases. Sequencing was carried out using memory CD8+ T cells sorted from blood. Subset indicated: CD45RO+ cells pooled with CCR7-negative TemRA cells. CDR3 in DNA: TGTGCCAGCAGCACCTCCGGGACAGGGATTTTCCAAGAGACCCAGTACTTC. Encoded protein: CASSTSGTGIFQETQYF.